Each of the 24 T cell receptor beta chains below was sequenced from the same sample in a study of cytomegalovirus exposure and HLA in healthy donors (dated by TCRdb to about 2017). Receptor libraries were prepared by the immunoSEQ multiplex PCR assay. A mixture of 60 forward primers for TCR Vbeta segments and 13 reverse primers for TCR Jbeta segments was used in the multiplex PCR. TCRdb mirrors the immuneACCESS table, restricted to in-frame sequences. Some clones are absent from its copies; in checked studies, under half trace to an unresolved V gene, and the reason for the others is unknown. This sample lists 150,000 to 200,000 clones; around 62% were detected once. In total, the top ten clones hold roughly 2.9% of the sample. Sequenced sample: PBMCs. The receptor source for this set is a man aged 40-50 years in good health and CMV-seronegative.

This chain links TRBV6-1 with TRBJ2-3, with 12 bases fitting TRBD2. Germline V gene sequence: CDR1 MNHNS, CDR2 SASEGT. V dropped 2 bases and J dropped 5; count of bases not matched to a gene: 8. The CDR3 contains 17 residues. In DNA form, the CDR3 reads TGTGCCAGCAGTGAAAGGTCTAGCGGGGGGGCCAAAGATACGCAGTATTTT. It is translated as CASSERSSGGAKDTQYF.

The rearrangement joins TRBV5-1 to TRBJ2-5; 10 bases map to TRBD2. This CDR3 region has 15 residues. V shed 6 bases, J shed 4 bases, and the junction held 9 bases outside the gene matches. Germline V gene lookup returns CDR1 SGHRS and CDR2 YFSETQ. The CDR3 reads CASKALAGVGETQYF. As DNA, the CDR3 is TGCGCCAGCAAAGCTCTAGCGGGAGTAGGAGAGACCCAGTACTTC.

This clone has just a few counts. J is TRBJ2-1 and V is TRBV13; 11 bases are a match to TRBD2. J gave up 8 bases and V 5 bases, and 26 bases lay outside the gene matches. The CDR3 totals 21 residues. The germline CDR1 and CDR2 sequences are PRHDT and FYEKMQ (reference sequence). The CDR3 bases are TGTGCCAGCAGCGTTTTGGGACCCCCTGAAACTGCTAGCGGGAGGAGAGATGAGCAGTTCTTC. Translating it yields CASSVLGPPETASGRRDEQFF.

This clone was recorded only once. The V gene is TRBV4-2, the J gene TRBJ2-7; 8 nucleotides align to TRBD2. Germline CDR1 LGHNA, CDR2 YNFKEQ. The junction had 11 bases not matched to a gene; V was cut back by 4 bases and J by 3 bases. The CDR3 spans 16 residues. The CDR3 DNA sequence: TGTGCCAGCAGCCCCGGGGGAGCGGGGGACCACTACGAGCAGTACTTC. This sequence encodes CASSPGGAGDHYEQYF.

As concerns this clone: Other DNA sequences from this sample encode an identical CDR3 as well. This rearrangement joins TRBV27 to TRBJ2-7; weak D call: TRBD1 (6 bases). Germline assignment: CDR1 MNHEY and CDR2 SMNVEV (reference sequence). Trimming took off 4 bases at V and 2 bases at J, with 12 bases between the two ends. The CDR3 length is 14 residues. CDR3 in amino acids: CASSSPGQTYEQYF. The CDR3 region has the DNA TGTGCCAGCAGTTCCCCGGGACAAACCTACGAGCAGTACTTC.

This clone was detected only a few times. The chain links TRBV28 to TRBJ1-1, with D possibly TRBD1 on 5 matching bases. Trimming cost V 3 bases and J 1 base, with 9 bases left between them. Per the germline V gene, CDR1 is MDHEN and CDR2 is SYDVKM. The CDR3 is 14 residues long. This chain's CDR3 is CASSFGGGNTEAFF. The CDR3 nucleotides are TGTGCCAGCAGTTTCGGGGGGGGGAACACTGAAGCTTTCTTT.

The rearrangement uses TRBV7-2 and TRBJ2-3; 12 positions agree with TRBD2. The length of the CDR3 is 18 residues. The germline V gene has CDR1 SGHTA and CDR2 FQGNSA. V shed 2 bases and J 0 bases; nucleotides not matched to a gene: 6. CDR3 residues: CASSLRTSGTSSTDTQYF. CDR3 nucleotides: TGTGCCAGCAGCTTAAGGACTAGCGGGACGTCTAGCACAGATACGCAGTATTTT.

This clone was seen a handful of times. V and J are TRBV6-5 and TRBJ2-1; TRBD1 aligns across 9 bases. CDR3 length: 15 residues. Trimming removed 7 bases from V and 6 bases from J; junction bases left unmatched: 10. Germline V lookup: CDR1 MNHEY, CDR2 SVGAGI. CDR3 sequence: CASKLRQGEGNEQFF. CDR3 nucleotide sequence: TGTGCCAGCAAACTCAGACAGGGGGAAGGCAATGAGCAGTTCTTC.

The chain couples TRBV4-2 to TRBJ2-3; 7 bases line up with TRBD2. With V trimmed by 2 bases and J by 1 base, 6 bases remained unmatched. The CDR3 spans 16 residues. CDR1 and CDR2 from the germline V gene are LGHNA and YNFKEQ. DNA of the CDR3: TGTGCCAGCAGCCAACAATCCCGGGGGGGCACAGATACGCAGTATTTT. As protein: CASSQQSRGGTDTQYF.

This clone was counted a few times. J is TRBJ2-7 and V is TRBV27; TRBD2 aligns across 8 bases. With 4 bases clipped from V and 7 bases from J, the junction kept 15 bases outside the gene matches. The CDR3 has 16 residues. Germline values: CDR1 MNHEY, CDR2 SMNVEV (reference sequence). CDR3 DNA: TGTGCCAGCAGTTCTCCTTTCGGGACTAGTCTAGGAGAGCAGTACTTC. As protein: CASSSPFGTSLGEQYF.

This sequence joins TRBV27 and TRBJ2-3; D perhaps matches TRBD2 (7 bases). The CDR3 sequence is 15 residues long. The germline gives CDR1 MNHEY, CDR2 SMNVEV (reference sequence). Between the trimmed V and J ends, which lost 10 bases and 4 bases, there was a span of 21 bases. CDR3: CATRRGGAGADTQYF. DNA for the CDR3: TGTGCCACCAGACGTGGGGGGGCCGGGGCAGATACGCAGTATTTT.

V is TRBV10-3 and J is TRBJ1-5; D call uncertain. Germline V gene data show CDR1 as ENHRY and CDR2 as SYGVKD. CDR3 length equals 15 residues. V was clipped by 8 bases and J by 4 bases, with 18 bases between them. The CDR3 DNA is TGTGCCATCGCAGCGATAGAAGGAGGAAATCAGCCCCAGCATTTT. As protein: CAIAAIEGGNQPQHF.

V gene TRBV19 combines with J gene TRBJ2-5; 8 nucleotides line up with TRBD1. The germline CDR1 and CDR2 sequences are LNHDA and SQIVND (reference sequence). Trimming at V came to 5 bases and at J to 1 base, leaving 6 bases not matched to a gene. The CDR3 length is 15 residues. CDR3 DNA: TGTGCCAGTAGTCCAGGGGGCGCACCCCAAGAGACCCAGTACTTC. Its protein is CASSPGGAPQETQYF.

This chain connects TRBV7-7 to TRBJ2-2, with TRBD1 matching 8 bases. The V and J ends lost 4 bases and 1 base, in that order; junction bases with no gene match: 8. Germline CDR1 is SSHAT and CDR2 is FNYEAQ (reference sequence). The CDR3 runs 17 residues. The CDR3 region has the DNA TGTGCCAGCAGCTATAGTCCCGGGACAGGGAACACCGGGGAGCTGTTTTTT. Translating gives CASSYSPGTGNTGELFF.

The chain joins TRBV4-1 to TRBJ2-5; 8 bases match TRBD1. V trimming: 1 base; J trimming: 3 bases; junction bases outside the gene matches: 4. The CDR3 has 15 residues. The germline gives CDR1 MGHRA, CDR2 YSYEKL. The chain's CDR3 is CASSQALDREETQYF. In DNA, the CDR3 is TGCGCCAGCAGCCAAGCCCTGGACAGGGAAGAGACCCAGTACTTC.

The J gene is TRBJ2-7, the V gene TRBV7-2; 7 bases are a match to TRBD2. With V trimmed by 5 bases and J by 2 bases, 9 bases remained unmatched. Germline CDR1 and CDR2: SGHTA and FQGNSA. CDR3 length: 15 amino acids. CDR3 loop: CASSIHGGGPYEQYF. In DNA form, the CDR3 reads TGTGCCAGCAGCATCCACGGGGGAGGGCCCTACGAGCAGTACTTC.

This clone was recorded a few times. The chain recombines TRBV7-2 with TRBJ1-3, with D tentatively TRBD1 (5 bases). This CDR3 spans 16 amino acids. The V and J ends lost 5 bases and 5 bases respectively, with 19 bases between them. CDR1 is SGHTA, CDR2 FQGNSA, per germline. DNA of the CDR3: TGTGCCAGCAGCCTAGACGGGGGGGTGATAAGAAACACCATATATTTT. Translated: CASSLDGGVIRNTIYF.

This clone was found a few times. The chain employs TRBV5-1 and TRBJ2-7; D perhaps matches TRBD2 (6 bases). The ends were cut back, 2 bases at V and 2 bases at J, with 11 bases in the middle. CDR1 SGHRS and CDR2 YFSETQ come from the germline V gene. The CDR3 totals 14 residues. CDR3 protein: CASSFPGLAYEQYF. The DNA of the CDR3 is TGCGCCAGCAGCTTTCCGGGACTCGCCTACGAGCAGTACTTC. Full variable domain (rest looked up from reference TRBV5-1 and TRBJ2-7): KAGVTQTPRYLIKTRGQQVTLSCSPISGHRSVSWYQQTPGQGLQFLFEYFSETQRNKGNFPGRFSGRQFSNSRSEMNVSTLELGDSALYLCASSFPGLAYEQYFGPGTRLTVT.

The chain is built from TRBV5-1 and TRBJ1-1; TRBD1 agrees at 7 bases. After removal of 2 bases from V and 1 base from J, the junction contained 5 bases not matched to a gene. Germline CDR1 SGHRS, CDR2 YFSETQ. The CDR3 runs to 15 residues. The CDR3 region is CASSLGDSTNTEAFF. The CDR3 DNA reads as TGCGCCAGCAGCTTAGGGGACAGCACGAACACTGAAGCTTTCTTT.

CDR3 sequence reads: CASSPTPTGGLGNEKLFF. In nucleotides, the CDR3 is TGTGCCAGCAGCCCCACACCCACAGGGGGTTTGGGTAATGAAAAACTGTTTTTT. The rearrangement links TRBV9 to TRBJ1-4; TRBD1 agrees at 8 bases. This CDR3 has 18 residues. Germline V gene data show CDR1 as SGDLS and CDR2 as YYNGEE. V shed 4 bases, J shed 4 bases, and the junction held 15 bases outside the gene matches.

This chain connects TRBV6-5 to TRBJ2-3; TRBD1 agrees at 7 bases. Germline values: CDR1 MNHEY, CDR2 SVGAGI. The CDR3 totals 15 residues. J was trimmed by 0 bases and V by 5 bases; bases with no gene match: 5. The CDR3 DNA follows: TGTGCCAGCAGTAGGGGGCGGTGGAGCACAGATACGCAGTATTTT. Residues: CASSRGRWSTDTQYF.

The rearrangement links TRBV5-1 to TRBJ2-7; D is possibly TRBD1 (5 bases). CDR1 is SGHRS and CDR2 is YFSETQ in the germline V gene. CDR3 length: 13 residues. Trimming took 1 base from V and 6 from J, leaving 11 bases between them. The CDR3 loop is CASSLKGAAEQYF. The CDR3 DNA is TGCGCCAGCAGCTTGAAAGGGGCGGCCGAGCAGTACTTC.

The chain recombines TRBV30 with TRBJ2-2; D call uncertain. CDR1 is GTSNPN, CDR2 SVGIG, per germline (reference sequence). This CDR3 region has 14 residues. The V and J ends lost 5 bases and 3 bases respectively, with 13 bases between them. CDR3 nucleotide sequence: TGTGCCTGGGCGGTCCTTACCCACACCGGGGAGCTGTTTTTT. It codes for CAWAVLTHTGELFF.

V gene TRBV7-3 combines with J gene TRBJ2-3; TRBD2 matches at 7 bases. CDR1 is SGHTA, CDR2 FQGTGA, per germline. This CDR3 region has 16 residues. V lost 2 bases and J lost 0; bases outside the gene matches: 5. CDR3 amino acids: CASSLGPSGSTDTQYF. In DNA form, the CDR3 reads TGTGCCAGCAGCTTAGGGCCTAGCGGTAGCACAGATACGCAGTATTTT.